Listed below are T cell receptor beta chains from one sample, sequenced in a study of blood T cells in healthy people across ages. TCRdb re-derived calls from the 5' RACE reads in MiXCR, one entry per CDR3 protein. The table lists more than 900,000 distinct CDR3 sequences, under 30% of them singletons. In addition, the sample was reused for a study of T cells of mothers and their children.

The sequenced sample consisted of blood. These receptors all come from a girl aged 2-10 years in good health. The CDR3 runs from the conserved cysteine through the conserved F or W. Fields, in order: J gene, V gene, CDR3 protein.

>TRBJ2-2|TRBV18
CASSSWTGELFF
>TRBJ2-4|TRBV28
CASSLLGVGNIQYF
>NA|TRBV7-8
CASSPSTGHVQFF
>TRBJ2-3|TRBV24-1
CAISPAGITDTQYF
>TRBJ2-4|TRBV6-6
CASTYYDKNIQYF
>TRBJ2-1|TRBV4-1
CASSQATGTTNNEQFF
>TRBJ2-4|TRBV5-1
CASSPGTGNYIQYF
>TRBJ1-6|TRBV19
CASSINPDNSPLHF
>TRBJ1-2|TRBV19
CARPTGGPYGYTF
>TRBJ1-5|TRBV6-2/TRBV6-3
CASSYSETPASNQPQHF
>TRBJ1-3|TRBV11-2
CASSGGSPGNTIYF
>TRBJ2-3|TRBV7-2
CASSRRDSDTQYF